This TCR beta chain comes out of a study of identical twins. The V gene lost 3 bases and the J gene lost 4 bases, with 14 bases spanning the gap. This CDR3 contains 15 residues. Germline V gene sequence: CDR1 SGDLS, CDR2 YYNGEE. Points from the study as a whole: The models gave estimates that fell short of the out-of-frame TCR alpha sharing seen in monozygotic twins.

Many counts were recorded for this clonotype. The antigen remains unidentified. Template switching created a universal primer site, and the cDNA included unique molecular identifiers. TCRdb re-analysed the 5' RACE reads in MiXCR, keeping a single row per CDR3 protein. The sample holds 400,000 to 500,000 distinct CDR3 sequences, about 18% seen once. The chain carries TRBV9 and TRBJ2-1; no reliable D call. The sequencing input was naive T cells sorted from blood. The origin of this receptor is a man in his fifties or sixties in good health. CDR3 sequence (DNA): TGTGCCAGCAGCGGAGACCCCGCGTTATACAATGAGCAGTTCTTC. Amino acids: CASSGDPALYNEQFF.